This T cell receptor (beta chain) was sequenced for a study of human T cells and chemical hapten exposure. Study details: Weekly scalp doses of diphenylcyclopropenone were given to patients during the roughly 25-week study. Points from the study as a whole: TCRs exceeding 1 in 1000 frequency stayed unchanged with DPC sensitization.

Regarding time point: patch test 1, 2 weeks after DPC sensitization. Stated treatment: therapeutic diphenylcyclopropenone sensitization with weekly scalp DPC. The V gene's germline CDR1 is SGHRS and CDR2 YFSETQ. V lost 4 bases, J lost 0 bases, and 10 bases stayed unmatched. This CDR3 is 17 amino acids long. This clonotype was detected only a few times. The antigen is unknown. Per the original data handling: Individual samples carried between about 23,224 and 700,000 TCRs, with around 96,000 as the median. TCRdb re-called the RACE reads with MiXCR, one entry per CDR3 protein. It is TCRdb's table, rather than the study itself, that gives the V and J calls and clone size. The sample holds about 340,000 distinct CDR3 sequences, around 7% seen once.

The sample consisted of whole blood, taken in connection with sensitization to the hapten diphenylcyclopropenone (DPC). This receptor was taken from a woman aged 18-29 years with alopecia areata. Some clones in this sample may be carry-over from other donors' samples. The V gene is TRBV5-1, the J gene TRBJ2-3; 8 nucleotides line up with TRBD1. CDR3 nucleotides: TGCGCCAGCAGCGGAGCTCCGGGACAGGTTAGCACAGATACGCAGTATTTT. Translation gives CASSGAPGQVSTDTQYF. Variable domain in full (rest from reference TRBV5-1 and TRBJ2-3): KAGVTQTPRYLIKTRGQQVTLSCSPISGHRSVSWYQQTPGQGLQFLFEYFSETQRNKGNFPGRFSGRQFSNSRSEMNVSTLELGDSALYLCASSGAPGQVSTDTQYFGPGTRLTVL.